The 8 T cell receptor beta chains presented below share a single source sample, sequenced in a study of PD-L1 blockade in urothelial cancer. The time point: peripheral blood 6 weeks after treatment start. Data came from immunoSEQ multiplex PCR; TCRdb stores just in-frame clones and leaves some out. The sample contains around 100,000 clones, 80% to 95% of which appear only once. The sequenced sample was PBMCs, obtained around atezolizumab (anti-PD-L1) treatment. Receptor source: a man between 60 and 70 years old with urothelial cancer.

This chain uses TRBV28 with TRBJ1-4; D gene uncertain. CDR3 length equals 15 residues. Germline V lookup: CDR1 MDHEN, CDR2 SYDVKM. The germline V and J ends were trimmed by 5 bases and 8 bases, with 18 bases remaining between them. The CDR3 region has the DNA TGTGCCAGCAGTCCTACCTTGGGAGGTGGCGAAAAACTGTTTTTT. It yields the protein CASSPTLGGGEKLFF.

The chain is built from TRBV4-3 and TRBJ1-3, with D maybe TRBD1 (6 bases). Germline CDR1 and CDR2: LGHNA and YSLEER. The V end was cut by 4 bases, the J end by 5 bases, with 12 bases between. The CDR3 length is 14 residues. The CDR3 protein is CASSPQGWRNTIYF. In DNA, the CDR3 is TGCGCCAGCAGCCCACAGGGCTGGAGAAACACCATATATTTT.

The chain employs TRBV4-1 and TRBJ2-7, with 8 bases matching TRBD2. Germline V lookup: CDR1 MGHRA, CDR2 YSYEKL. The CDR3 runs 16 residues. The trim removed 4 bases at V and 3 bases at J, leaving 11 bases unmatched. The CDR3 region is CASSPSLLAGNYEQYF. The CDR3 DNA is TGCGCCAGCAGCCCTAGCTTGTTAGCGGGAAACTACGAGCAGTACTTC.

The gene calls are TRBV7-9 and TRBJ1-1; D might be TRBD1 (6 bases). This CDR3 region has 14 residues. V was trimmed by 6 bases and J by 5 bases, leaving 16 bases between them. Per the germline V gene, CDR1 is SEHNR and CDR2 is FQNEAQ (reference sequence). The CDR3 coding sequence is TGTGCCAGCAGACAGGGCTTGATTGAAACTGAAGCTTTCTTT. Amino acid sequence: CASRQGLIETEAFF.

The rearrangement joins TRBV6-5 to TRBJ2-3; D is perhaps TRBD1 (6 bases). Trimming stripped 4 bases from V and 3 bases from J, with 11 bases between. The CDR3 is made up of 14 amino acids. CDR1 and CDR2 from the germline V gene are MNHEY and SVGAGI. The CDR3 sequence: CASSFRGRTDTQYF. The DNA of the CDR3 is TGTGCCAGCAGTTTCAGGGGCCGGACAGATACGCAGTATTTT.

This chain joins TRBV18 and TRBJ1-1; D possibly corresponds to TRBD1 (6 bases). Per germline, CDR1 KGHSH and CDR2 LQKENI. The CDR3 length is 15 residues. The V and J ends lost 3 bases and 5 bases respectively, with 16 bases between them. CDR3 coding DNA: TGTGCCAGCTCACCTTCTCGGGACAAAATGACTGAAGCTTTCTTT. Its translation: CASSPSRDKMTEAFF.

As DNA, the CDR3 is TGCGCCAGCAGCCGGACCGGGACAGACTATGGCTACACCTTC. This sequence encodes CASSRTGTDYGYTF. The chain uses TRBV5-1 and TRBJ1-2; TRBD1 matches at 7 bases. Looked up from germline, CDR1 is SGHRS and CDR2 is YFSETQ. The ends lost 4 bases at V and 3 bases at J; junction bases unmatched: 6. The CDR3 contains 14 residues.

The chain couples TRBV5-8 to TRBJ2-2; D perhaps matches TRBD1 (5 bases). The CDR3 runs 19 residues. Trimming removed 0 bases at V and 7 bases at J, with 25 bases between. Germline V gene lookup returns CDR1 SGHTS and CDR2 YDEGEE. Here the CDR3 reads CASSLDVGLQLHSSGELFF. The CDR3, as DNA: TGTGCCAGCAGCTTGGACGTGGGGCTACAGCTACACTCAAGCGGGGAGCTGTTTTTT.